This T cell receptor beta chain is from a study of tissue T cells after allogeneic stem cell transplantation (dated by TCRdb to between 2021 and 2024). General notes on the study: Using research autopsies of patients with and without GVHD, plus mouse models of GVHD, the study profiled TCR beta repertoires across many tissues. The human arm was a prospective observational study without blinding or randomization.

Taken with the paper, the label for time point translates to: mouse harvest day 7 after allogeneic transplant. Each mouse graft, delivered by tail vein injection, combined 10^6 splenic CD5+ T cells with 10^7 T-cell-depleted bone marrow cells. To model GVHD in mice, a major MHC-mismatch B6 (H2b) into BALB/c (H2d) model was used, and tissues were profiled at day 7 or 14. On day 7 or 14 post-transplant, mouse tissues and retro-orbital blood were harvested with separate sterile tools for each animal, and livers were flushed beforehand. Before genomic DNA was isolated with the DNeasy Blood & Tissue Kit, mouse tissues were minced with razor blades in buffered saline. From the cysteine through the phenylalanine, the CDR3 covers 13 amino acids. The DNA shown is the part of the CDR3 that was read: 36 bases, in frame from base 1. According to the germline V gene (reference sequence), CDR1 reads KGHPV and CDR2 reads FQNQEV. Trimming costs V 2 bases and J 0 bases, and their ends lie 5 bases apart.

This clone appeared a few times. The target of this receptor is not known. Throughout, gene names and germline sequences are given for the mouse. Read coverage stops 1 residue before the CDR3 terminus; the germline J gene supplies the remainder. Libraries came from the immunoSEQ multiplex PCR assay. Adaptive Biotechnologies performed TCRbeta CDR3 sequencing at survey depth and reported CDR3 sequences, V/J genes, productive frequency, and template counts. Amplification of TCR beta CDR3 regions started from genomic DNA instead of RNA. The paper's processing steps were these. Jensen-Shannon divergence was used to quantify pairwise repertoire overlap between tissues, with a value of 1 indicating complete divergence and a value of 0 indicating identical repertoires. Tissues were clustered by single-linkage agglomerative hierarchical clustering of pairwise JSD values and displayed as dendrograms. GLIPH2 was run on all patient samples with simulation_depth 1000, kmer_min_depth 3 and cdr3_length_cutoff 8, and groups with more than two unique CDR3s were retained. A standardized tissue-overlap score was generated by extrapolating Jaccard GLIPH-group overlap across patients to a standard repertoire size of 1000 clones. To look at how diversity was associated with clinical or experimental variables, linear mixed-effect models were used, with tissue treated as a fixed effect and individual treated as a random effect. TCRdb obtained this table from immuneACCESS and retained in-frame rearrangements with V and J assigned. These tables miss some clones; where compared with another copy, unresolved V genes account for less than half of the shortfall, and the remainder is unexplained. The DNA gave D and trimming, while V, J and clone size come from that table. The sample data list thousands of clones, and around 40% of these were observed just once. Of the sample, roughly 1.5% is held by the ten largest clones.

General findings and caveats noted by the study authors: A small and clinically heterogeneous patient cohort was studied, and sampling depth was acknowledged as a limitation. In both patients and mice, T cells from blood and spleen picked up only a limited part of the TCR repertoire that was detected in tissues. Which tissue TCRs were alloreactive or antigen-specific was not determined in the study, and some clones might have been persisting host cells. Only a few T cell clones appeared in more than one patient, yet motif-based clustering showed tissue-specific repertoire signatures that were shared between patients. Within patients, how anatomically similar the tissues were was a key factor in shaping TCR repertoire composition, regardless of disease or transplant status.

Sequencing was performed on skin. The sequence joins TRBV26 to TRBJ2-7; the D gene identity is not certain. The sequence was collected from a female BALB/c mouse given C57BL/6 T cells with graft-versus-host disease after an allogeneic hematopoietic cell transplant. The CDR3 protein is CASSLRSSYEQYF. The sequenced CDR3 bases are TGTGCCAGCAGTCTGAGGAGCTCCTATGAACAGTAC.